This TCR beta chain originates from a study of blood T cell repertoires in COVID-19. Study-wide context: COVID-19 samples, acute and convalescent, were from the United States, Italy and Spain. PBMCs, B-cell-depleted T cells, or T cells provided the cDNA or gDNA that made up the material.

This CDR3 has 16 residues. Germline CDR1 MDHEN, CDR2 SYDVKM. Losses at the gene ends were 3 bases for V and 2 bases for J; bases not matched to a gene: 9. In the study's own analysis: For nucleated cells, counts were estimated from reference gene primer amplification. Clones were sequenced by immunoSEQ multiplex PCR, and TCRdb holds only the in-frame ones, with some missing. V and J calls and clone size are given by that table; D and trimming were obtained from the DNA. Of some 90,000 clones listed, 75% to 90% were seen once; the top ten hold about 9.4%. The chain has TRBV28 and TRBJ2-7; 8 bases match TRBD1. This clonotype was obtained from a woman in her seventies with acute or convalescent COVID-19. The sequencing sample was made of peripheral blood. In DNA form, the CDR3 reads TGTGCCAGCAGTTTCTACCCGGGACAGGCGACCTACGAGCAGTACTTC. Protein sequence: CASSFYPGQATYEQYF.